A selection of T cell receptor beta chains follows, all from one sample in a study of T cell repertoires in cytomegalovirus infection. TCRdb re-derived calls from the reads in MiXCR, one entry per CDR3 protein. The sample lists roughly 230,000 distinct CDR3 sequences; approximately 22% were seen once. The sample consisted of CD8+ T cells from PBMCs. The receptors derive from a human donor in good health (CMV status not recorded). Some clones in this sample may be carry-over from other donors' samples. CDR3s include the opening cysteine and the closing phenylalanine or tryptophan. The D gene is left open where the match is weak. Only part of the rows carry a size: once, few, many, or a class if the clone is expanded.

cdr3_nt,cdr3_aa,d_call,v_call,j_call,clone_size
TGTGCCAGCAGCTTACCTCGGGGACAGGAATCCGAGCAGTACTTC,CASSLPRGQESEQYF,TRBD1,TRBV7-9,TRBJ2-7,few
TGTGCCAGCAGTTCCTACAGGGATGATACGCAGTATTTT,CASSSYRDDTQYF,NA,TRBV28,TRBJ2-3,NA
TGCAGTGCTAGAGTTACTAGCGGGGGGGAGCAGTACTTC,CSARVTSGGEQYF,TRBD2,TRBV20-1,TRBJ2-7,few
TGCGCCAGCAGCTTGGTGGGGTCGGGAGTCATGAACACTGAAGCTTTCTTT,CASSLVGSGVMNTEAFF,NA,TRBV5-1,TRBJ1-1,few
TGTGCCAGCAGCCAAGATAGCCAGAGCAACTATGGCTACACCTTC,CASSQDSQSNYGYTF,NA,TRBV4-2,TRBJ1-2,NA
TGTGCCAGCAGCCTTACGACAGGGTACGAAGCTTTCTTT,CASSLTTGYEAFF,TRBD1,TRBV7-2,TRBJ1-1,many
TGTGCCAGCAGCTTAGAGGGACAGGGGGCTAATCAGCCCCAGCATTTT,CASSLEGQGANQPQHF,TRBD1,TRBV7-8,TRBJ1-5,many
TGTGCCAGCAGCGGGACAGGGATATACGAGCAGTACTTC,CASSGTGIYEQYF,TRBD1,TRBV5-4,TRBJ2-7,few
TGTGCCAGCAGGAAGACAGGCCAAGAGACCCAGTACTTC,CASRKTGQETQYF,NA,TRBV7-9,TRBJ2-5,NA
TGCGCCAGCAGCCCCGGGGCGGGGTATGAGCAGTTCTTC,CASSPGAGYEQFF,NA,TRBV5-1,TRBJ2-1,few
TGTGCCAGCAGCTTACTTTTGGAGCAGTACTTC,CASSLLLEQYF,NA,TRBV11-2,TRBJ2-7,few
TGTGCCAGCAATCCCCGGGCCACCTACGAGCAGTACTTC,CASNPRATYEQYF,NA,TRBV7-2,TRBJ2-7,few
TGCGCCAGCAGCTTGGACATTTTCAACTACGAGCAGTACTTC,CASSLDIFNYEQYF,NA,TRBV5-1,TRBJ2-7,NA
TGCAGTGCTAAGCAGCTAGCGGGGGGCTACTATGAGCAGTTCTTC,CSAKQLAGGYYEQFF,TRBD2,TRBV20-1,TRBJ2-1,NA
TGTGCCAGCAGTTACGAGCGGGGGATACAAGAGACCCAGTACTTC,CASSYERGIQETQYF,TRBD2,TRBV6-5,TRBJ2-5,many
TGTGCCAGCAGCTCACACCGGGAGTTCCACGGCTACACCTTC,CASSSHREFHGYTF,NA,TRBV7-9,TRBJ1-2,many
TGCAGTGCTAGGGGGACGGGGATTTACAATGAGCAGTTCTTC,CSARGTGIYNEQFF,NA,TRBV20-1,TRBJ2-1,few
TGTGCCAGCAGCCCGAAGCGAGCTAACTATGGCTACACCTTC,CASSPKRANYGYTF,NA,TRBV7-8,TRBJ1-2,once
TGTGCCAGCAGCCAACACGACAGGACAGATACGCAGTATTTT,CASSQHDRTDTQYF,NA,TRBV7-2,TRBJ2-3,many
TGCGCCAGCAGCCATGAGGGCCCCCCTGGGACCTACGAGCAGTACTTC,CASSHEGPPGTYEQYF,NA,TRBV4-1,TRBJ2-7,many
TGTGCCAGCAGCTCACAGGGAGTGAACACTGTAGCTTTCTTT,CASSSQGVNTVAFF,NA,TRBV7-9,TRBJ1-1,NA
TGTGCCAGTAGTATCACTACAGGGTCTTGGGATTCACCCCTCCACTTT,CASSITTGSWDSPLHF,NA,TRBV19,TRBJ1-6,few
TGTGCCAGCAGCTTAGAGGATTCCAGCTCCTACGAGCAGTACTTC,CASSLEDSSSYEQYF,NA,TRBV7-8,TRBJ2-7,many
TGTGCCAGCAGTTTACGGTACAATGAGCAGTTCTTC,CASSLRYNEQFF,NA,TRBV12-3/TRBV12-4,TRBJ2-1,many
TGTGCCAGCAGTTTATATGGGGGGTGGGGACAGCATGGCTACACCTTC,CASSLYGGWGQHGYTF,TRBD1,TRBV27,TRBJ1-2,NA
TGTGCCATCGGCGGGGGAAGCTCCTACAATGAGCAGTTCTTC,CAIGGGSSYNEQFF,TRBD2,TRBV10-3,TRBJ2-1,NA
TGTGCCAGCAGTCCTTCGAGCGGACCCCGGGATGAGCAGTTCTTC,CASSPSSGPRDEQFF,NA,TRBV6-8,TRBJ2-1,few
TGTGCCAGCAGCGTAGCGGTCGGGAATGAGCAGTTCTTC,CASSVAVGNEQFF,NA,TRBV9,TRBJ2-1,NA
TGCAGTGCTAGACACGCCGAGAACTCTGAGACCCAGTACTTC,CSARHAENSETQYF,NA,TRBV20-1,TRBJ2-5,NA
TGTGCCAGCAGCGATGTCCGTGGTTTTTCTGAAGCTTTCTTT,CASSDVRGFSEAFF,NA,TRBV28,TRBJ1-1,NA
TGTGCCAGCCAAGTCTCGAACACTGAAGCTTTCTTT,CASQVSNTEAFF,NA,TRBV6-6,TRBJ1-1,NA
TGTGCCAGCAGCTTAGTTGGGGTTAGCACAGATACGCAGTATTTT,CASSLVGVSTDTQYF,NA,TRBV11-2,TRBJ2-3,many
TGTGCCAGCAGCTCCCCGGACAGCTACGAGCAGTACTTC,CASSSPDSYEQYF,NA,TRBV7-9,TRBJ2-7,many
TGCAGCGACAGAACACAGGGTCGGGAGACCCAGTACTTC,CSDRTQGRETQYF,NA,TRBV29-1,TRBJ2-5,few
TGTGCCAGCAGCCCTCCCCCAGAAGAGACCCAGTACTTC,CASSPPPEETQYF,NA,TRBV7-2,TRBJ2-5,many
TGTGCCAGCAGCCCAGGGATTCGCTTCTATGGCTACACCTTC,CASSPGIRFYGYTF,NA,TRBV7-2,TRBJ1-2,many
TGTGCCAGCAGGATGCTGGGCTACGAGCAGTACTTC,CASRMLGYEQYF,NA,TRBV28,TRBJ2-7,few
TGTGCCAGCAGCATGGGACAGGGAATCACTGAAGCTTTCTTT,CASSMGQGITEAFF,TRBD1,TRBV7-9,TRBJ1-1,many
TGTGCCAGCAGCCCGGAGGTCCAGGGGAACACTGAAGCTTTCTTT,CASSPEVQGNTEAFF,NA,TRBV7-9,TRBJ1-1,many
TGTGCCAGCAGTCTCGCGGGTGCGGGGAATGAGCAGTTCTTC,CASSLAGAGNEQFF,NA,TRBV28,TRBJ2-1,NA
TGTGCCAGCAGTCGGCGTCCGGCGGCGGCAACTAATGAAAAACTGTTTTTT,CASSRRPAAATNEKLFF,NA,TRBV2,TRBJ1-4,many
TGTGCCAGCAGCTCAGCGGACACCTACAATGAGCAGTTCTTC,CASSSADTYNEQFF,NA,TRBV7-9,TRBJ2-1,few
TGTGCCAGCATGCCGGGACTCTTGAACACTGAAGCTTTCTTT,CASMPGLLNTEAFF,NA,TRBV12-3/TRBV12-4,TRBJ1-1,NA
TGTGCCAGCAGCTTTATAAACACTGAAGCTTTCTTT,CASSFINTEAFF,NA,TRBV5-6,TRBJ1-1,NA
TGTGCCAGCAGCTTAGGAACTAGCGGGGTCCTGAGGTGGCAAGAGACCCAGTACTTC,CASSLGTSGVLRWQETQYF,TRBD2,TRBV7-9,TRBJ2-5,few
TGTGCCAGCAGTTTAAATGAGGGCTGGTATGAGCAGTTCTTC,CASSLNEGWYEQFF,NA,TRBV12-3/TRBV12-4,TRBJ2-1,NA
TGTGCCAGCAGCTTAGGGCTCGAAGAGACCCAGTACTTC,CASSLGLEETQYF,NA,TRBV7-8,TRBJ2-5,many
TGTGCCAGCAGTGGGAGTGAAGCTTTCTTT,CASSGSEAFF,NA,TRBV2,TRBJ1-1,few
TGTGCCAGCAGCCCGACAGGGGTAGATGGCTACACCTTC,CASSPTGVDGYTF,TRBD1,TRBV7-8,TRBJ1-2,many
TGTGCCAGCAGCCCGGGACTAGCGATCTACAATGAGCAGTTCTTC,CASSPGLAIYNEQFF,TRBD2,TRBV9,TRBJ2-1,NA
TGCAGCGTTGAGTCGAACACTGAAGCTTTCTTT,CSVESNTEAFF,NA,TRBV29-1,TRBJ1-1,NA
TGTGCCAGCAGCCTACTAGCGGGAGTTGCCTACAATGAGCAGTTCTTC,CASSLLAGVAYNEQFF,TRBD2,TRBV7-3,TRBJ2-1,many
TGCGCCAGCAGCTTGGAACCATTCTACGAGCAGTACTTC,CASSLEPFYEQYF,NA,TRBV5-1,TRBJ2-7,NA
TGTGCTAGTGGGGGGCTGAACAATGAGCAGTTCTTC,CASGGLNNEQFF,NA,TRBV12-5,TRBJ2-1,NA
TGCAGCGTTGGGTCAGGGCTCAATCAGCCCCAGCATTTT,CSVGSGLNQPQHF,NA,TRBV29-1,TRBJ1-5,NA
TGTGCCAGCAGCTTAATCGGGACAGGGGGGGATGGCTACACCTTC,CASSLIGTGGDGYTF,TRBD1,TRBV7-8,TRBJ1-2,many
TGTGCCAGCAGGGCATCGGGGGGCGAGCAGTACTTC,CASRASGGEQYF,TRBD2,TRBV12-3/TRBV12-4,TRBJ2-7,few